The T cell receptor (beta chain) under discussion was sequenced for a study of cytomegalovirus exposure and HLA in healthy donors. Across the whole study: The study placed roughly four fifths of its approximately 430 genotyped donors in the Caucasian-associated ancestry cluster.

Study observations and caveats: Equally common other TCR beta chains were less clonally expanded than HLA-associated ones, a later analysis found. Earlier findings revealed that most TCR beta V segments proved productive either about 87% or about 30% of the time.

It was with 60 Vbeta and 13 Jbeta primers that the PCR ran. Here immunoSEQ multiplex PCR was the method, and the copy in TCRdb shows in-frame clones only, minus some. The sample includes about 200,000 clones, around 64% of them seen just once. The CDR3 extends over 14 amino acids. Germline trimming cut 7 bases from V and 3 bases from J; bases unmatched to any gene: 6. CDR1 is MNHNS, CDR2 SASEGT, per germline. This clone turned up a few times. The target antigen is unknown. The source is a man aged 40-55 years in good health and CMV-seropositive. The sequenced sample consisted of PBMCs. The chain couples TRBV6-1 to TRBJ2-7; TRBD1 agrees at 10 bases. CDR3 residues: CASTRQGASYEQYF. CDR3 in DNA: TGTGCCAGCACCCGACAGGGGGCAAGCTACGAGCAGTACTTC.